The clone carrying this T cell receptor beta chain showed up just once. Living in 24 US areas, the participants were between roughly 18 and 89 years of age. Resolution of symptoms, clearance, or two negative PCRs was present in recovered Cohort 3 donors. In the source study's methods: Reference gene primer amplification yielded estimated nucleated cell counts. Using immunoSEQ multiplex PCR, the repertoire was profiled, and TCRdb retains in-frame clones only, with some absent. Clone size and V and J calls were adopted from that table, with D and trimming inferred from the DNA. The sample has approximately 490,000 clones, approximately 86% seen once; the top ten hold roughly 8%. The source of the sample is a study of blood T cell repertoires in COVID-19. Study context: Sites across the United States, Italy and Spain contributed samples from acute and convalescent COVID-19.

Per the germline V gene, CDR1 is MNHEY and CDR2 is SMNVEV (reference sequence). The CDR3 is 16 residues long. Trimming cost V 4 bases and J 3 bases; bases outside gene matches: 3. The gene calls are TRBV27 and TRBJ1-4, with 12 positions matching TRBD1. The specimen sequenced was PBMCs or T cells enriched from blood (not recorded which). This TCR derives from a woman in her sixties or seventies who had recovered from COVID-19. The CDR3 coding sequence is TGTGCCAGCAGTTCGGGACAGGGGGCACCTAATGAAAAACTGTTTTTT. Protein product: CASSSGQGAPNEKLFF.